This is a list of T cell receptor beta chains from one sample in a study of PD-1 blockade in classical Hodgkin lymphoma. Some clones are missing from TCRdb's copy, which holds only in-frame ones; the method was immunoSEQ multiplex PCR. The sample contains some 93,000 clones, roughly nine tenths of which appear only once. The specimen was peripheral blood mononuclear cells (PBMCs), collected before the second cycle of nivolumab. The receptor set was obtained from a human donor with classical Hodgkin lymphoma. Each CDR3 is given with its conserved first and last residue. Fields, in order: J gene, V gene, D gene, clone size, CDR3 protein, CDR3 DNA. D genes are given only for firm matches. Size is omitted from some rows. Given values are once, few, many or a class for expanded clones.

j_call: TRBJ2-7; v_call: TRBV7-9; d_call: -; clone_size: -; cdr3_aa: CASSSNGYEQYF; cdr3_nt: TGTGCCAGCAGCTCTAACGGATACGAGCAGTACTTC
j_call: TRBJ1-6; v_call: TRBV7-8; d_call: -; clone_size: -; cdr3_aa: CASSLNGDRTDYNSPLHF; cdr3_nt: TGTGCCAGCAGCTTAAACGGGGATAGGACAGACTATAATTCACCCCTCCACTTT
j_call: TRBJ2-7; v_call: TRBV28; d_call: -; clone_size: -; cdr3_aa: CASSLLSYEQYF; cdr3_nt: TGTGCCAGCAGTTTGTTGAGTTACGAGCAGTACTTC
j_call: TRBJ2-1; v_call: TRBV15; d_call: -; clone_size: -; cdr3_aa: CATSTRGNLNEQFF; cdr3_nt: TGTGCCACCAGCACGCGGGGTAACCTCAATGAGCAGTTCTTC
j_call: TRBJ2-7; v_call: TRBV6-1; d_call: -; clone_size: few; cdr3_aa: CASSEQGGNYEQYF; cdr3_nt: TGTGCCAGCAGTGAACAGGGAGGTAACTACGAGCAGTACTTC
j_call: TRBJ2-7; v_call: TRBV10-3; d_call: TRBD2; clone_size: -; cdr3_aa: CAIGLAGGYEQYF; cdr3_nt: TGTGCCATCGGTCTAGCGGGAGGGTACGAGCAGTACTTC
j_call: TRBJ2-3; v_call: TRBV28; d_call: TRBD2; clone_size: -; cdr3_aa: CASRTGTSGTDTQYF; cdr3_nt: TGTGCCAGCAGAACCGGGACTAGCGGCACAGATACGCAGTATTTT
j_call: TRBJ1-1; v_call: TRBV6-6; d_call: TRBD1; clone_size: -; cdr3_aa: CASLLAGGNTEAFF; cdr3_nt: TGTGCCAGCCTGTTGGCAGGGGGGAACACTGAAGCTTTCTTT
j_call: TRBJ1-1; v_call: TRBV5-1; d_call: -; clone_size: -; cdr3_aa: CASSPLGAAWAEAFF; cdr3_nt: TGCGCCAGCAGCCCCTTAGGTGCCGCTTGGGCTGAAGCTTTCTTT
j_call: TRBJ2-1; v_call: TRBV19; d_call: -; clone_size: -; cdr3_aa: CASSIGGNEQFF; cdr3_nt: TGTGCCAGTAGTATCGGAGGAAATGAGCAGTTCTTC
j_call: TRBJ2-1; v_call: TRBV4-1; d_call: -; clone_size: -; cdr3_aa: CASSFRLAQGEQFF; cdr3_nt: TGCGCCAGCAGCTTTAGACTGGCCCAGGGTGAGCAGTTCTTC
j_call: TRBJ2-7; v_call: TRBV2; d_call: -; clone_size: -; cdr3_aa: CASSEGWGYEQYF; cdr3_nt: TGTGCCAGCAGTGAGGGGTGGGGCTACGAGCAGTACTTC
j_call: TRBJ1-5; v_call: TRBV5-4; d_call: -; clone_size: -; cdr3_aa: CASSSGIGNQPQHF; cdr3_nt: TGTGCCAGCAGCTCAGGAATCGGCAATCAGCCCCAGCATTTT
j_call: TRBJ2-1; v_call: TRBV30; d_call: TRBD2; clone_size: -; cdr3_aa: CAWSVGLAYNEQFF; cdr3_nt: TGTGCCTGGAGTGTAGGACTAGCCTACAATGAGCAGTTCTTC
j_call: TRBJ2-1; v_call: TRBV4-1; d_call: -; clone_size: -; cdr3_aa: CASSPDRVSYNEQFF; cdr3_nt: TGCGCCAGCAGCCCGGACAGAGTCTCCTACAATGAGCAGTTCTTC
j_call: TRBJ2-1; v_call: TRBV5-1; d_call: -; clone_size: -; cdr3_aa: CASSPGTGSYNEQFF; cdr3_nt: TGCGCCAGCAGCCCTGGGACGGGCTCCTACAATGAGCAGTTCTTC
j_call: TRBJ1-3; v_call: TRBV4-1; d_call: -; clone_size: once; cdr3_aa: CASSEDSGNTIYF; cdr3_nt: TGCGCCAGCAGCGAGGACTCTGGAAACACCATATATTTT
j_call: TRBJ1-2; v_call: TRBV30; d_call: -; clone_size: once; cdr3_aa: CAWRTGYGYTF; cdr3_nt: TGTGCCTGGAGGACGGGGTATGGCTACACCTTC
j_call: TRBJ2-2; v_call: TRBV4-1; d_call: TRBD2; clone_size: -; cdr3_aa: CASSQPGTSVAGELFF; cdr3_nt: TGCGCCAGCAGCCAACCCGGGACTAGCGTGGCCGGGGAGCTGTTTTTT
j_call: TRBJ2-2; v_call: TRBV2; d_call: TRBD2; clone_size: once; cdr3_aa: CASSLGLAGAPNTGELFF; cdr3_nt: TGTGCCAGCAGTCTCGGACTAGCGGGGGCCCCGAACACCGGGGAGCTGTTTTTT
j_call: TRBJ2-3; v_call: TRBV10-3; d_call: TRBD2; clone_size: once; cdr3_aa: CAISEPTGTSGGLGDTQYF; cdr3_nt: TGTGCCATCAGTGAGCCAACCGGGACTAGCGGGGGCCTCGGAGATACGCAGTATTTT
j_call: TRBJ2-4; v_call: TRBV7-8; d_call: -; clone_size: -; cdr3_aa: CASSARQGLAKNIQYF; cdr3_nt: TGTGCCAGCAGCGCCCGACAGGGACTAGCCAAAAACATTCAGTACTTC
j_call: TRBJ2-5; v_call: TRBV7-9; d_call: TRBD1; clone_size: -; cdr3_aa: CASSSLSGTGAETQYF; cdr3_nt: TGTGCCAGCAGCTCCCTCTCCGGGACAGGGGCCGAGACCCAGTACTTC
j_call: TRBJ2-7; v_call: TRBV6-1; d_call: -; clone_size: -; cdr3_aa: CASSERAGIPYEQYF; cdr3_nt: TGTGCCAGCAGTGAAAGGGCAGGAATCCCCTACGAGCAGTACTTC
j_call: TRBJ2-7; v_call: TRBV25-1; d_call: -; clone_size: -; cdr3_aa: CASSVQGSHYEQYF; cdr3_nt: TGTGCCAGCAGTGTACAGGGATCCCACTACGAGCAGTACTTC
j_call: TRBJ1-5; v_call: TRBV27; d_call: TRBD1; clone_size: -; cdr3_aa: CASSSRTGENQPQHF; cdr3_nt: TGTGCCAGCAGTTCCCGGACAGGAGAGAATCAGCCCCAGCATTTT
j_call: TRBJ2-3; v_call: TRBV7-8; d_call: -; clone_size: -; cdr3_aa: CASSLGTTDTQYF; cdr3_nt: TGTGCCAGCAGCCTAGGAACCACAGATACGCAGTATTTT
j_call: TRBJ2-3; v_call: TRBV5-4; d_call: TRBD2; clone_size: -; cdr3_aa: CASSLERGGQDTQYF; cdr3_nt: TGTGCCAGCAGCCTAGAGCGGGGGGGCCAAGATACGCAGTATTTT
j_call: TRBJ1-1; v_call: TRBV29-1; d_call: -; clone_size: -; cdr3_aa: CSVDPEAFF; cdr3_nt: TGCAGCGTTGACCCGGAAGCTTTCTTT
j_call: TRBJ2-1; v_call: TRBV27; d_call: -; clone_size: -; cdr3_aa: CASSFLVSYNEQFF; cdr3_nt: TGTGCCAGCAGTTTTTTGGTTTCCTACAATGAGCAGTTCTTC
j_call: TRBJ2-1; v_call: TRBV5-1; d_call: TRBD2; clone_size: -; cdr3_aa: CASSSSDLAGGYEQFF; cdr3_nt: TGCGCCAGCAGCTCCTCGGACCTAGCGGGAGGTTATGAGCAGTTCTTC
j_call: TRBJ2-1; v_call: TRBV6-6; d_call: TRBD2; clone_size: -; cdr3_aa: CASSLLAGVANEQFF; cdr3_nt: TGTGCCAGCAGTTTACTAGCGGGAGTCGCGAATGAGCAGTTCTTC
j_call: TRBJ1-5; v_call: TRBV19; d_call: -; clone_size: -; cdr3_aa: CASSMGAVSNQPQHF; cdr3_nt: TGTGCCAGTAGTATGGGGGCAGTTAGCAATCAGCCCCAGCATTTT
j_call: TRBJ2-5; v_call: TRBV10-2; d_call: TRBD1; clone_size: once; cdr3_aa: CASSVDDRGPWETQYF; cdr3_nt: TGCGCCAGCAGTGTGGACGACAGGGGGCCCTGGGAGACCCAGTACTTC
j_call: TRBJ1-6; v_call: TRBV11-2; d_call: -; clone_size: -; cdr3_aa: CASSLAPRPRYNSPLHF; cdr3_nt: TGTGCCAGCAGCTTAGCCCCCCGGCCGCGGTATAATTCACCCCTCCACTTT
j_call: TRBJ1-6; v_call: TRBV19; d_call: -; clone_size: -; cdr3_aa: CATRQVENSPLHF; cdr3_nt: TGTGCCACCCGACAGGTAGAGAATTCACCCCTCCACTTT
j_call: TRBJ2-1; v_call: TRBV2; d_call: -; clone_size: -; cdr3_aa: CASSATSTGEQFF; cdr3_nt: TGTGCCAGCAGTGCGACTAGTACGGGTGAGCAGTTCTTC
j_call: TRBJ2-5; v_call: TRBV6-6; d_call: -; clone_size: -; cdr3_aa: CASRTEFGETQYF; cdr3_nt: TGTGCCAGCAGGACAGAATTTGGAGAGACCCAGTACTTC
j_call: TRBJ2-4; v_call: TRBV5-4; d_call: -; clone_size: -; cdr3_aa: CASSLASPGDIQYF; cdr3_nt: TGTGCCAGCAGCTTGGCCTCCCCCGGGGACATTCAGTACTTC
j_call: TRBJ1-3; v_call: TRBV18; d_call: -; clone_size: -; cdr3_aa: CASSPGAISGNTIYF; cdr3_nt: TGTGCCAGCTCACCAGGGGCAATCTCTGGAAACACCATATATTTT